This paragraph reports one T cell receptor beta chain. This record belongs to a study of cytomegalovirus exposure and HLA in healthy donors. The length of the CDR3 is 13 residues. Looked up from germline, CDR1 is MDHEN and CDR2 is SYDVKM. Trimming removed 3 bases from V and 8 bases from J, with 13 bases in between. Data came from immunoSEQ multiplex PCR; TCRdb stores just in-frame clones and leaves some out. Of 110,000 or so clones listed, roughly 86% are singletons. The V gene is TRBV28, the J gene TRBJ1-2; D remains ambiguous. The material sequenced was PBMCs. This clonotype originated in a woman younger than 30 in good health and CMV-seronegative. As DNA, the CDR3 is TGTGCCAGCAGTTTTCGGGGTATTAACGGCTACACCTTC. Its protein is CASSFRGINGYTF.